The source of this T cell receptor (beta chain) is a study of T cells in Graves' hyperthyroidism and ophthalmopathy. Researchers amplified the TCR beta CDR3 regions from RNA transcripts. The HTBI set primed first-round TCR CDR3 RT-PCR. TCRdb reprocessed the multiplex PCR reads via MiXCR and lists one record per CDR3 protein. This sample has about 320,000 distinct CDR3 sequences, with 16% found just once. PBMCs stemmed from 10 ml fresh peripheral blood. Study-level points and caveats: Appearing also in blood were most of the thyroid clonotypes expanded above 0.001.

Remarks on this clonotype: The antigen is unknown. Mismatch with germline at one junction end may stem from a read error.

The CDR3 consists of 12 residues. From germline, CDR1 is MNHEY and CDR2 SVGEGT. The rearrangement uses TRBV6-2 or TRBV6-3 and TRBJ2-3; D uncertain. The sequence was obtained from a man in his thirties or forties with Graves' hyperthyroidism. The sample was blood. CDR3 sequence: CASSFYTDTRYF. The CDR3 coding sequence is TGTGCCAGCAGTTTCTACACAGATACGCGGTATTTT.